This TCR beta chain was sequenced for a study of blood T cell repertoires in COVID-19. About the research overall: The origin of the acute and convalescent COVID-19 samples was the United States, Italy and Spain.

Per the authors' pipeline: How many nucleated cells were present was estimated from reference gene primer amplification. Assay used: immunoSEQ multiplex PCR; TCRdb lists only in-frame clones, some missing. D and trimming were read from the DNA, whereas the V and J calls and clone size are those reported in that table. The sample includes nearly 110,000 clones, over 60% of them seen just once. Sequenced input: peripheral blood. This sequence was found in a man of 80 years or more with COVID-19, enrolled during active disease.

The CDR3 reads CASSGDSNQPQHF. CDR3 bases: TGTGCCAGCAGTGGGGACAGTAATCAGCCCCAGCATTTT. This chain joins TRBV2 and TRBJ1-5; 7 bases agree with TRBD1. Germline CDR1 is SNHLY and CDR2 is FYNNEI. CDR3 length: 13 amino acids. The V and J ends lost 4 bases and 4 bases, in that order; junction bases with no gene match: 1. Complete variable domain (other parts from reference TRBV2 and TRBJ1-5): EPEVTQTPSHQVTQMGQEVILRCVPISNHLYFYWYRQILGQKVEFLVSFYNNEISEKSEIFDDQFSVERPDGSNFTLKIRSTKLEDSAMYFCASSGDSNQPQHFGDGTRLSIL.